This TCR beta chain was observed in a study of shared clonotypes between healthy human individuals (dated by TCRdb to 2018 to 2020). General notes on the study: The cohort comprised two women and a few men aged 18 to 49 years. For each donor, three plates each were used for CD4 naive and CD4 memory, two plates were used for CD8 naive, and one plate was used for CD8 memory. To estimate repertoire size and how much clonotypes are shared between individuals, the study performed deep sequencing of blood TCR repertoires from 4 to 6 healthy adults. Different laboratories and diverse techniques were used to prepare libraries and sequence TCR repertoires, to increase sequencing depth and limit assay-specific biases. Between about 0.94 and 8.9 billion PBMCs per donor were obtained by leukapheresis.

The donors were healthy, HIV-negative adults who had no recently reported acute infections or vaccinations. Every donor was a Caucasian adult residing in Nashville, Tennessee, USA. CD4+ T cells were enriched by magnetic negative selection, after which naive cells were positively selected on CD45RA and the negative fraction was taken as the memory subset. After blood collection by leukapheresis, PBMCs were isolated using Ficoll-Histopaque density gradient centrifugation and then cryopreserved in the vapor phase of liquid nitrogen. Analytical flow cytometry was used to check the purity and quantity of each magnetically sorted T cell population. From each sorted fraction, genomic DNA was isolated and quantified by UV absorbance on a Nanodrop 2000c. Taken from cysteine to phenylalanine, the CDR3 has 14 residues. Only the CDR3 part of the read is kept: 42 bases, read in frame from the first base. In the germline V gene, CDR1 corresponds to SGHVS and CDR2 to FNYEAQ. V is cut back by 5 bases and J by 2 bases, with 6 bases in the junction unmatched.

Using the deep immunoSEQ assay, multiplex PCR amplified TCR CDR3 regions from genomic DNA. Genomic DNA extracted from each cell subset was distributed evenly over all wells of several immunoSEQ 96-well plates, and each plate served as one replicate. For sorted subsets, each replicate PCR was loaded with about 0.2 ug genomic DNA, equivalent to 30,000 or so T cell genomes. The purified libraries were quantified using a Qubit 3.0 fluorometer, sized with a Bioanalyzer 2100, and then quantified again using the KAPA Library Quantification kit. Each immunoSEQ 96-well plate was sequenced on its own single-read 150-cycle Illumina NextSeq 550 flow cell. The authors processed their data as follows. Because the immunoSEQ output held only junctional sequences and lacked quality scores, the filtering could not match the filtering applied to full-length reads. Sequences were annotated with PyIR, a Python wrapper for IgBLAST v1.9, and V/J genes and CDR3 were assigned using IMGT germline references. Reads were filtered out if the reads had weak V/J assignments (E-value above 1e-6), no CDR3, stop codons, out-of-frame junctions, or ambiguous translated residues. V3J clonotypes were defined as sequences sharing an identical inferred V gene, J gene, and CDR3 amino acid sequence. Percentage overlap between repertoires was calculated by dividing the number of shared unique clonotypes by the size of the smaller repertoire. Richness of each repertoire was evaluated using RTK rarefaction, the Chao1 estimator, and Recon v2.1 estimates of unobserved clonotypes. Generation probabilities for all TCRbeta clonotypes obtained by the gDNA method from a few donors were computed using OLGA. TCRdb obtained this table from immuneACCESS and retained in-frame rearrangements with V and J assigned. These tables miss some clones; where compared with another copy, unresolved V genes account for less than half of the shortfall, and the remainder is unexplained. V, J and clone size are taken as reported in that table, and D and trimming were inferred from the DNA itself. The sample yields 1,100,000 or so clones; approximately 80% were counted once. The ten largest make up around 0.47% of the sample.

To note about this clone: Its cognate antigen has yet to be identified. There are no base qualities to consult, and no much larger clone falls within one base.

Findings and caveats that apply to the study as a whole: Based on pairwise subsampling, the degree of clonotype sharing among donors was expected to be affected by sequencing depth. Approximately 4.8% of naive CD4, around 4% of naive CD8, about 2.4% of memory CD4, and approximately 0.39% of memory CD8 clonotypes were shared across a few donors. Larger estimated clonotype richness was generally found for naive subsets than for memory subsets. Incomplete sequencing was indicated by rarefaction of sorted-subset datasets, despite the large sequencing depth. Sampling was restricted to blood, and TCR repertoires in tissue are likely to differ from TCR repertoires in blood. Compared with non-shared clonotypes, clonotypes shared by all four sorted-subset donors had higher generation probabilities. Because the study included a small number of donors, the genetic and exposure-history diversity represented was limited.

Sequencing was performed on memory CD4+ T cells from PBMCs. The cell subset or site label corresponds to: CD45RA-negative fraction. This receptor was obtained from a man between 18 and 35 years old in good health. Some clones in this sample may be carry-over from other donors' samples. The V gene is TRBV7-6 and the J gene is TRBJ2-7; TRBD1 matches 7 bases in the middle. CDR3 loop: CASSRTTGTYEQYF. The DNA reads as follows: TGTGCCAGCAGCCGAACGACAGGGACCTACGAGCAGTACTTC.